The 18 T cell receptor beta chains in this list originate from one sample, sequenced in a study of technical replicates of blood from a few donors. TCRdb keeps only in-frame clones here, not all; method: immunoSEQ multiplex PCR. Of approximately 79,000 clones detected, roughly 93% appear once; the ten largest clones hold about 0.37%. Material for sequencing was T cells isolated from PBMCs. All receptors come from a human donor in good health.

Concerning this clone itself: Sequence at one end of the junction differs from germline and may be a read error. J is TRBJ2-3 and V is TRBV30; 13 nucleotides match TRBD2. Germline CDR1 GTSNPN, CDR2 SVGIG (reference sequence). The CDR3 spans 14 residues. CDR3 DNA: TGTGCCGGGAGGACTAGCGGGAGTGGGGGTACGCAGTATTTT. It yields the protein CAGRTSGSGGTQYF.

The chain couples TRBV9 to TRBJ2-5; D perhaps matches TRBD1 (7 bases). CDR1 SGDLS and CDR2 YYNGEE come from the germline V gene. The V gene lost 3 bases and the J gene lost 5 bases, with 20 bases spanning the gap. This CDR3 is 16 amino acids long. The CDR3 DNA reads as TGTGCCAGCAGCGACGGCAACAGGGGAGGAGGGGAGACCCAGTACTTC. Translated: CASSDGNRGGGETQYF.

The rearrangement uses TRBV9 and TRBJ2-6; 12 bases align to TRBD1. Germline CDR1 is SGDLS and CDR2 is YYNGEE. The V and J ends lost 3 bases and 2 bases, in that order; junction bases with no gene match: 9. The CDR3 sequence is 19 residues long. CDR3 amino acids: CASSGFGTGGHTGANVLTF. The CDR3 region has the DNA TGTGCCAGCAGCGGGTTCGGGACAGGGGGCCATACTGGGGCCAACGTCCTGACTTTC.

The V gene is TRBV4-3, the J gene TRBJ1-1; weak D call: TRBD1 (6 bases). CDR1 and CDR2 (germline): LGHNA, YSLEER. Trimming left V 0 bases short and J 8 bases short, with 10 bases between. This CDR3 has 13 amino acids. This CDR3 is CASSQETGQEAFF. Written as DNA, the CDR3 is TGCGCCAGCAGCCAAGAGACAGGCCAAGAAGCTTTCTTT.

The chain carries TRBV2 and TRBJ2-1, with 9 nucleotides matching TRBD2. CDR3 length: 14 amino acids. Germline-derived CDR1 and CDR2 are SNHLY and FYNNEI. The trim removed 7 bases at V and 7 bases at J, leaving 8 bases unmatched. The CDR3 sequence is CASNSGSALNEQFF. CDR3 nucleotides: TGTGCCAGCAATAGCGGGAGCGCCTTGAATGAGCAGTTCTTC. The variable domain in full, with the rest retrieved from reference TRBV2 and TRBJ2-1, is EPEVTQTPSHQVTQMGQEVILRCVPISNHLYFYWYRQILGQKVEFLVSFYNNEISEKSEIFDDQFSVERPDGSNFTLKIRSTKLEDSAMYFCASNSGSALNEQFFGPGTRLTVL.

This sequence joins TRBV11-2 and TRBJ1-5; D perhaps matches TRBD1 (6 bases). In germline, CDR1 is SGHAT, CDR2 FQNNGV. Deletions cut 3 bases from V and 5 bases from J, with 8 bases between. The CDR3 is made up of 13 amino acids. CDR3 amino acids: CASSLGADQPQHF. The CDR3, as DNA: TGTGCCAGCAGCTTGGGGGCCGATCAGCCCCAGCATTTT.

This chain links TRBV9 with TRBJ2-7, with 8 bases that match TRBD1. The V and J ends lost 0 bases and 3 bases, in that order; junction bases with no gene match: 8. This CDR3 is 16 amino acids long. Germline values: CDR1 SGDLS, CDR2 YYNGEE. Here the CDR3 DNA reads TGTGCCAGCAGCGTAGGACAGGGGACTGGAAGCTACGAGCAGTACTTC. As protein: CASSVGQGTGSYEQYF.

This clone was seen once. The chain links TRBV7-2 to TRBJ2-3, with 9 bases fitting TRBD2. The CDR3 extends over 18 amino acids. V lost 5 bases, J lost 3 bases, and 15 bases stayed unmatched. Germline loops: CDR1 SGHTA, CDR2 FQGNSA. Here the CDR3 reads CASSPRGGGGRATDTQYF. As DNA, the CDR3 is TGTGCCAGCAGCCCTCGCGGGGGGGGCGGGAGGGCAACAGATACGCAGTATTTT.

This clone was recorded once. The chain employs TRBV5-6 and TRBJ2-5, with a weak D call TRBD1 (6 bases). Germline V lookup: CDR1 SGHDT, CDR2 YYEEEE. The CDR3 covers 14 residues. V lost 4 bases and J 5 bases, leaving 15 bases between the germline ends. The CDR3 DNA follows: TGTGCCAGCAGCCTATTACAGGGTAGGGAGACCCAGTACTTC. It specifies CASSLLQGRETQYF.

This chain links TRBV5-1 with TRBJ2-7; maybe TRBD1 (6 bases). Germline loops: CDR1 SGHRS, CDR2 YFSETQ. This CDR3 has 15 amino acids. Trimming left V 5 bases short and J 0 bases short, with 15 bases between. CDR3 sequence (DNA): TGCGCCAGCAGTCTCACGGACAGCCACTCCTACGAGCAGTACTTC. It translates to CASSLTDSHSYEQYF.

The chain recombines TRBV10-3 with TRBJ2-7; 8 nucleotides align to TRBD1. Germline assignment: CDR1 ENHRY and CDR2 SYGVKD. V dropped 4 bases and J dropped 7; count of bases not matched to a gene: 3. The CDR3 covers 12 residues. The DNA for the CDR3 is TGTGCCATCAGTGGACAGGGGACTGAGCAGTACTTC. It codes for CAISGQGTEQYF.

This chain joins TRBV28 and TRBJ1-2, with 7 nucleotides matching TRBD1. The germline gives CDR1 MDHEN, CDR2 SYDVKM. J was trimmed by 1 base and V by 6 bases; bases with no gene match: 5. The CDR3 has 14 amino acids. CDR3 in DNA: TGTGCCAGCAGGTCTACAGGGGATAACTATGGCTACACCTTC. Encoded protein: CASRSTGDNYGYTF.

The chain joins TRBV11-2 to TRBJ1-1, with TRBD1 matching 10 bases. Losses at the gene ends were 0 bases for V and 4 bases for J; bases not matched to a gene: 2. Per the germline V gene, CDR1 is SGHAT and CDR2 is FQNNGV. This CDR3 contains 15 residues. This CDR3 reads CASSLDWTGGTEAFF. CDR3 coding DNA: TGTGCCAGCAGCTTAGATTGGACAGGGGGCACTGAAGCTTTCTTT.

This sequence joins TRBV29-1 and TRBJ1-1, with a weak D call TRBD1 (6 bases). The CDR3 is 12 residues long. Germline V gene sequence: CDR1 SQVTM, CDR2 ANQGSEA. The V and J ends lost 6 bases and 0 bases respectively, with 8 bases between them. The CDR3 nucleotides are TGCAGCGTGGGACAAGTGAACACTGAAGCTTTCTTT. It translates to CSVGQVNTEAFF.

A few counts support this clone. The chain recombines TRBV30 with TRBJ1-1; D may be TRBD1 (5 bases). The germline V gene encodes CDR1 GTSNPN and CDR2 SVGIG (reference sequence). With 0 bases removed from V and 11 bases from J, the gap between germline ends came to 13 bases. The CDR3 loop spans 12 amino acids. The CDR3, as DNA: TGTGCCTGGAGTGTTGAGACAGTGGGGGCTTTCTTT. Amino acids: CAWSVETVGAFF.

The rearrangement uses TRBV27 and TRBJ2-5; maybe TRBD1 (6 bases). V lost 5 bases and J lost 1, with 17 bases in between. Germline V gene lookup returns CDR1 MNHEY and CDR2 SMNVEV (reference sequence). The CDR3 is 16 residues long. The CDR3 nucleotides read TGTGCCAGCAGTCAACCGGGTGAGGGGGTCCAAGAGACCCAGTACTTC. It is translated as CASSQPGEGVQETQYF.

The rearrangement uses TRBV6-5 and TRBJ2-5; 9 bases are shared with TRBD1. Trimming took 0 bases from V and 5 from J; bases not matched to a gene: 7. The CDR3 covers 16 residues. Germline V gene sequence: CDR1 MNHEY, CDR2 SVGAGI. The CDR3 DNA follows: TGTGCCAGCAGTTACTCGGCAAACAGGGGGCCCGAGACCCAGTACTTC. Residues: CASSYSANRGPETQYF.

This chain uses TRBV30 with TRBJ2-2, with a weak D call TRBD2 (6 bases). CDR1 GTSNPN and CDR2 SVGIG come from the germline V gene (reference sequence). V lost 2 bases to trimming and J lost 6 bases, with 13 bases between them. This CDR3 region has 14 residues. The CDR3 loop reads CAWSYLGGSGELFF. DNA for the CDR3: TGTGCCTGGAGTTACCTGGGGGGATCCGGGGAGCTGTTTTTT.